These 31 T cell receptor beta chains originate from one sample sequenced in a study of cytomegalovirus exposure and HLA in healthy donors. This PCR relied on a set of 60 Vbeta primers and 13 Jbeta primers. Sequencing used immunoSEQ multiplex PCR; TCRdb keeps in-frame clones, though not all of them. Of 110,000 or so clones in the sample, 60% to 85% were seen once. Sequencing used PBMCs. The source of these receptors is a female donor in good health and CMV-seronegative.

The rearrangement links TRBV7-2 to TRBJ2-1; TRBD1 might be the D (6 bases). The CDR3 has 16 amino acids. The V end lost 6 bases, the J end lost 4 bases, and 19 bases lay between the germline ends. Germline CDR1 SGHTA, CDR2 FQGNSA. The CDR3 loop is CASSSGTGQLYNEQFF. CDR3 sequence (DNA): TGTGCCAGCAGTTCAGGAACAGGACAGCTATACAATGAGCAGTTCTTC.

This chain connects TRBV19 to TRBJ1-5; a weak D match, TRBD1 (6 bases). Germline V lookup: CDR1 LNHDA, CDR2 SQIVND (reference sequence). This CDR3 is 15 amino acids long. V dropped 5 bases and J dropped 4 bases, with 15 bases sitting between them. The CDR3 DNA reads TGTGCCAGTAGTTCTCAGGGGTTGGGGAATCAGCCCCAGCATTTT. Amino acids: CASSSQGLGNQPQHF.

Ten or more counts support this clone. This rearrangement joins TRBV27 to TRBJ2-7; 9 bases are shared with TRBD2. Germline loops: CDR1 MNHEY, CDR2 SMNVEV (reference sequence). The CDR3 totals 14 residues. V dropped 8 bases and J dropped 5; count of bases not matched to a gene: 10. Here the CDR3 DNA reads TGTGCCAGCTGGTCCGGGACTAGCTTAAACGAGCAGTACTTC. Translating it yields CASWSGTSLNEQYF.

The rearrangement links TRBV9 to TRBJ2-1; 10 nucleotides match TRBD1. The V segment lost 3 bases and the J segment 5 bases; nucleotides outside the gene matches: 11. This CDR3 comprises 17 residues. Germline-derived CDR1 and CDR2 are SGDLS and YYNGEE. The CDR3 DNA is TGTGCCAGCAGCGCGAGCCTGGGACAGGGGAGTCACAATGAGCAGTTCTTC. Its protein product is CASSASLGQGSHNEQFF.

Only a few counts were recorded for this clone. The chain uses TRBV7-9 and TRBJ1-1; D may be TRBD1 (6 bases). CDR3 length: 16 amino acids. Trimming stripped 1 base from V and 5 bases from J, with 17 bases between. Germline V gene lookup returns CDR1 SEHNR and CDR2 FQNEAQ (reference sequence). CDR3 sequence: CASSLDRESPSTEAFF. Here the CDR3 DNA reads TGTGCCAGCAGCTTAGACAGGGAATCCCCGAGTACTGAAGCTTTCTTT. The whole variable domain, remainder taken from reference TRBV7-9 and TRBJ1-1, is DTGVSQNPRHKITKRGQNVTFRCDPISEHNRLYWYRQTLGQGPEFLTYFQNEAQLEKSRLLSDRFSAERPKGSFSTLEIQRTEQGDSAMYLCASSLDRESPSTEAFFGQGTRLTVV.

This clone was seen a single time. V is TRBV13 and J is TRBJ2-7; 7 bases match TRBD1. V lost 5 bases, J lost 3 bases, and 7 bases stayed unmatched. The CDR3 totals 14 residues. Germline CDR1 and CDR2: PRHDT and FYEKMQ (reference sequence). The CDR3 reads CASSPRQGLYEQYF. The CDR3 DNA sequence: TGTGCCAGCAGCCCTCGACAGGGTCTCTACGAGCAGTACTTC.

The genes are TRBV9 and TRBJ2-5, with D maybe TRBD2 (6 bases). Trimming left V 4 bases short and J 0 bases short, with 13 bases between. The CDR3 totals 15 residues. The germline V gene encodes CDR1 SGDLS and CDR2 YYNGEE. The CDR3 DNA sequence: TGTGCCAGCAGCTCAGGGACTTTGTACCAAGAGACCCAGTACTTC. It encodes CASSSGTLYQETQYF.

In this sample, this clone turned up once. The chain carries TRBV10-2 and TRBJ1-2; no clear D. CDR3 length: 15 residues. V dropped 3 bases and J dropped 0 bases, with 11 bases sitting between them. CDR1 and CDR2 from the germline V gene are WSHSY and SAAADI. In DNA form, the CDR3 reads TGCGCCAGCAGTGACGTATTTACAGCTAACTATGGCTACACCTTC. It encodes CASSDVFTANYGYTF.

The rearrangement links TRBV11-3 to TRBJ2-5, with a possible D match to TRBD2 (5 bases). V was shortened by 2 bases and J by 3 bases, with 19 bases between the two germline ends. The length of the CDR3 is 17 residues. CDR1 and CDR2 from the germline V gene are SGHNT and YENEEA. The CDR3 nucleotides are TGTGCCAGCAGCTTACCAGCTCGGGGTTGGTCAAAAGAGACCCAGTACTTC. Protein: CASSLPARGWSKETQYF. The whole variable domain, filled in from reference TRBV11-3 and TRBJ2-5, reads EAGVVQSPRYKIIEKKQPVAFWCNPISGHNTLYWYLQNLGQGPELLIRYENEEAVDDSQLPKDRFSAERLKGVDSTLKIQPAELGDSAVYLCASSLPARGWSKETQYFGPGTRLLVL.

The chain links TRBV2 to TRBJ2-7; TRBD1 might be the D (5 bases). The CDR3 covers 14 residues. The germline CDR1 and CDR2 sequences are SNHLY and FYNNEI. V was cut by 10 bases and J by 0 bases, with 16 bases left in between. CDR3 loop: CATGSTRNSYEQYF. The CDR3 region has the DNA TGTGCCACAGGGTCCACGCGCAACTCCTACGAGCAGTACTTC.

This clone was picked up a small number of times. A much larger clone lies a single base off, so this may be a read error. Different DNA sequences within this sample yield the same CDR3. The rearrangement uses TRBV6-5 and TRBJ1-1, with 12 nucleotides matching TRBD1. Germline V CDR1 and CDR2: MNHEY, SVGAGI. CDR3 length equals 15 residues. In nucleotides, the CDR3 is TGTGCCAGTGAGACCGGGACAGGGGGCGATACTGAGGCTTTCTTT. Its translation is CASETGTGGDTEAFF.

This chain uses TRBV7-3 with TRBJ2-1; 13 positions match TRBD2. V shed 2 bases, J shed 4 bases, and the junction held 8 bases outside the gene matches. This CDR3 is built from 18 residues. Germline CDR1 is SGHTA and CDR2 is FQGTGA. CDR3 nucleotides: TGTGCCAGCAGCTTAGGGACTAGCGGGGTATTAGGGTACAATGAGCAGTTCTTC. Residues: CASSLGTSGVLGYNEQFF.

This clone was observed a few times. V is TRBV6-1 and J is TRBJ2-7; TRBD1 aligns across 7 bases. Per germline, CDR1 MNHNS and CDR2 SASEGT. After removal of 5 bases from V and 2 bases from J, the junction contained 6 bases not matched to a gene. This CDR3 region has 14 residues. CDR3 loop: CASSRTGPTYEQYF. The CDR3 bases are TGTGCCAGCAGTCGGACAGGCCCCACCTACGAGCAGTACTTC.

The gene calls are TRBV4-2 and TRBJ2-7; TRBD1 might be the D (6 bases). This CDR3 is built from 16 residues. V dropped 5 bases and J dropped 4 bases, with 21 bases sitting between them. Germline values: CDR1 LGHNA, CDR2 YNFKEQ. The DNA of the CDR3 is TGTGCCAGCAGCGAAGGACCACGCTGGGGGCAATACGAGCAGTACTTC. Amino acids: CASSEGPRWGQYEQYF.

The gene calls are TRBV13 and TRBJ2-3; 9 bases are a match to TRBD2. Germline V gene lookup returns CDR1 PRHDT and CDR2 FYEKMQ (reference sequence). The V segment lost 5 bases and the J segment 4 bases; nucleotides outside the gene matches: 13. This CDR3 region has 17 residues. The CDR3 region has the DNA TGTGCCAGCAGCCTCAACTGGGCGGGGGGGCTTTCAGATACGCAGTATTTT. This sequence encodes CASSLNWAGGLSDTQYF.

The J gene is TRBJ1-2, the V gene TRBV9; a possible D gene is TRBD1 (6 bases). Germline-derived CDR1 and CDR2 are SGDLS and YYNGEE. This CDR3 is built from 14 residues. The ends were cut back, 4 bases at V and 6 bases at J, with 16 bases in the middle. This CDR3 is CASSPPVTGNGYTF. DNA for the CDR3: TGTGCCAGCAGCCCTCCCGTGACAGGCAATGGCTACACCTTC. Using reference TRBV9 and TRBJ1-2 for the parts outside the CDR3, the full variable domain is DSGVTQTPKHLITATGQRVTLRCSPRSGDLSVYWYQQSLDQGLQFLIQYYNGEERAKGNILERFSAQQFPDLHSELNLSSLELGDSALYFCASSPPVTGNGYTFGSGTRLTVV.

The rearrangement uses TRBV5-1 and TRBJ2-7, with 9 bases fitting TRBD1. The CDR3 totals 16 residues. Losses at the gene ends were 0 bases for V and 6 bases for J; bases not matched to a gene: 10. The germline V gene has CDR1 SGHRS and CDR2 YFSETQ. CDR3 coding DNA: TGCGCCAGCAGCTTGGGGGTTGGGACAGGGATATTCGAGCAGTACTTC. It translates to CASSLGVGTGIFEQYF.

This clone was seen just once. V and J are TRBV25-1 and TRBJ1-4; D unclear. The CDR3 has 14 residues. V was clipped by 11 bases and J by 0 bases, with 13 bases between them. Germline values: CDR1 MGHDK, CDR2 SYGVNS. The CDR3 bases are TGTGCCTGCGGGTCATCCGCAACTAATGAAAAACTGTTTTTT. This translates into CACGSSATNEKLFF.

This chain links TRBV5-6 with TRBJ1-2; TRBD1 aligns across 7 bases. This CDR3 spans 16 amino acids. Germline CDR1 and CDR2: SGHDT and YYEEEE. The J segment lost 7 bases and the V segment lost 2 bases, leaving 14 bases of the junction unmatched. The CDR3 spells CASSFHRGRGRGGYTF. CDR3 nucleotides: TGTGCCAGCAGCTTCCACCGGGGAAGGGGGCGAGGTGGCTACACCTTC.

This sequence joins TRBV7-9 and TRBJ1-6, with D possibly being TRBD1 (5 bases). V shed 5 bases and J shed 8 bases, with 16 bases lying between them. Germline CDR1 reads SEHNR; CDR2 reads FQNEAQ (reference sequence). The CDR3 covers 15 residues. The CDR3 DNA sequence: TGTGCCAGCAGCCCGGGGGGGTTGGGGGATTCACCCCTCCACTTT. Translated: CASSPGGLGDSPLHF.

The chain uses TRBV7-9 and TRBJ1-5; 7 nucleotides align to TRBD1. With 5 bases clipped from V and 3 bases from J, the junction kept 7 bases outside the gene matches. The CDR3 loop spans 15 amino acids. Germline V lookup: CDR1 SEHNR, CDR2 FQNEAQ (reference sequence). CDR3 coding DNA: TGTGCCAGCAGCCCCCAGACAGGGAACAATCAGCCCCAGCATTTT. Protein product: CASSPQTGNNQPQHF.

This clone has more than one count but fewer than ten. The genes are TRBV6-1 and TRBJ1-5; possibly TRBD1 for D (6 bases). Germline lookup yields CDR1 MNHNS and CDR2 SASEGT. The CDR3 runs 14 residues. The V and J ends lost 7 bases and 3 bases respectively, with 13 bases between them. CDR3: CASTSDSYNQPQHF. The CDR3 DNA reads TGTGCCAGCACTTCGGACAGTTACAATCAGCCCCAGCATTTT.

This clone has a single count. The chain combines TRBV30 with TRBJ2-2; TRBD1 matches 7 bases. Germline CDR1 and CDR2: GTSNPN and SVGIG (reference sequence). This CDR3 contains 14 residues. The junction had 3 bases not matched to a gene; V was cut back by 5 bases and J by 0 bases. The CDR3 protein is CAWDRAANTGELFF. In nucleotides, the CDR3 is TGTGCCTGGGACAGGGCCGCGAACACCGGGGAGCTGTTTTTT.

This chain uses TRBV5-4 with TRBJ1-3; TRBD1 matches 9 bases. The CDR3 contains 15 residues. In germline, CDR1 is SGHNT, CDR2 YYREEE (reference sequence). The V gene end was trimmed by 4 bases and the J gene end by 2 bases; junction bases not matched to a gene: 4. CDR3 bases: TGTGCCAGCAGCCGGGACAGGGTCGCTGGAAACACCATATATTTT. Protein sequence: CASSRDRVAGNTIYF.

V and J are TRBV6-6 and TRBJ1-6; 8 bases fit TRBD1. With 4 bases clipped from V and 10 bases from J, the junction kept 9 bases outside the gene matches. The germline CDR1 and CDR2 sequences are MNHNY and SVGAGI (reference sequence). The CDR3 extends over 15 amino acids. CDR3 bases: TGTGCCAGCAGTTCCAACGCAGGGGGCTCGTCACCCCTCCACTTT. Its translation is CASSSNAGGSSPLHF.

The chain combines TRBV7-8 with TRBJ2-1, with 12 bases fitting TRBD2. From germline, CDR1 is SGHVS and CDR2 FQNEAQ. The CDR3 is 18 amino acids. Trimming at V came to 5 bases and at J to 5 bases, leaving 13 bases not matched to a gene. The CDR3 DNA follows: TGTGCCAGCAGCATGGGACTAGCGGGTTCTAGTACGGACAATGAGCAGTTCTTC. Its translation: CASSMGLAGSSTDNEQFF. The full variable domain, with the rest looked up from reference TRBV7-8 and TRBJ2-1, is GAGVSQSPRYKVAKRGQDVALRCDPISGHVSLFWYQQALGQGPEFLTYFQNEAQLDKSGLPSDRFFAERPEGSVSTLKIQRTQQEDSAVYLCASSMGLAGSSTDNEQFFGPGTRLTVL.

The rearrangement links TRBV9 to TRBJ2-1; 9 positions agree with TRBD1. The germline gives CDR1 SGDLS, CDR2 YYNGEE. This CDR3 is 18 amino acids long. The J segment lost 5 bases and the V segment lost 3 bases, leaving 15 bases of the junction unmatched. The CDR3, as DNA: TGTGCCAGCAGCGCAGGTCCCGGGACAGGGTATTCCAACAATGAGCAGTTCTTC. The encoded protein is CASSAGPGTGYSNNEQFF.

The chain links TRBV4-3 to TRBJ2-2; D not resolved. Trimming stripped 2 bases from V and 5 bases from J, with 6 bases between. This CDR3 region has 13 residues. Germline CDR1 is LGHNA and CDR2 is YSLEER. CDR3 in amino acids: CASSQPRTGELFF. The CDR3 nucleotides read TGCGCCAGCAGCCAACCCAGGACCGGGGAGCTGTTTTTT.

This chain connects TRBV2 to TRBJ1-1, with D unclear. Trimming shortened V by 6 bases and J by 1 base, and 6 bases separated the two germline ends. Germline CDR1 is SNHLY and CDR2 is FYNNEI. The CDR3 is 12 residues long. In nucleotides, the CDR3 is TGTGCCAGCAGGAGATCGAACACTGAAGCTTTCTTT. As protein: CASRRSNTEAFF.

The CDR3, as DNA: TGCGCCAGCAGCCAAGAGTCTCGGAACACTGAAGCTTTCTTT. Protein product: CASSQESRNTEAFF. The V gene is TRBV4-1, the J gene TRBJ1-1, with D unresolved. Germline loops: CDR1 MGHRA, CDR2 YSYEKL. The CDR3 sequence is 14 residues long. V lost 0 bases to trimming and J lost 1 base, with 6 bases between them.

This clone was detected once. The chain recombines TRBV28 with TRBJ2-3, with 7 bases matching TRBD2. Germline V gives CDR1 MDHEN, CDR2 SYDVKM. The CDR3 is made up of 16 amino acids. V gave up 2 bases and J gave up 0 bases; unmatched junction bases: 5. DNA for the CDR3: TGTGCCAGCAGTTTAATACTAGCGTCTAGCACAGATACGCAGTATTTT. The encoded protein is CASSLILASSTDTQYF.